This T cell receptor (beta chain) was sequenced for a study of blood T cell repertoires in COVID-19. Study information: The samples span acute and convalescent COVID-19 from the United States, Italy and Spain.

This clone occurred once. V was pared by 6 bases and J by 4 bases, with 1 base of the junction left unmatched. Germline CDR1 reads SNHLY; CDR2 reads FYNNEI. The CDR3 length is 12 residues. Original methodology: Cell counts per sample came from amplifying reference gene primers. Some clones are missing from TCRdb's copy, which holds only in-frame ones; the method was immunoSEQ multiplex PCR. The V and J calls and clone size were taken over from that table, and D and trimming were inferred from the DNA. Among some 160,000 clones, more than 70% were seen once, and the ten largest hold 2% to 2.5%. This receptor was obtained from a man between 50 and 59 years old who had recovered from COVID-19. The V gene is TRBV2, the J gene TRBJ1-2; 8 bases align to TRBD1. Sequencing was performed on peripheral blood. The chain's CDR3 is CASSQGAYGYTF. CDR3 nucleotide sequence: TGTGCCAGCAGCCAGGGGGCCTATGGCTACACCTTC.